This paragraph covers one T cell receptor beta chain sequence. The antigen remains unidentified. Other DNA sequences within the sample encode an identical CDR3. 13 Jbeta primers and 60 Vbeta primers were used for the PCR. Produced via immunoSEQ multiplex PCR; TCRdb's table is partial and in-frame only. Among 150,000 to 200,000 clones listed, around 84% were seen once. These data are taken from a study of cytomegalovirus exposure and HLA in healthy donors. Study findings and constraints: HLA alleles were associated with 16,951 TCR beta sequences in a later analysis at 0.05 false discovery rate. The study recorded over 150 TCR beta chains that were cytomegalovirus-associated.

This CDR3 spans 14 amino acids. Germline CDR1 reads LNHNV; CDR2 reads YYDKDF (reference sequence). The germline V and J ends were trimmed by 1 base and 4 bases, with 9 bases remaining between them. The genes are TRBV15 and TRBJ2-3; weak D call: TRBD1 (5 bases). This sequence originates from a man aged 18 to 29 in good health and CMV-seronegative. Sequenced material: PBMCs. This chain's CDR3 is CATSRGQGSDTQYF. Here the CDR3 DNA reads TGTGCCACCAGCAGAGGTCAGGGTTCAGATACGCAGTATTTT.